This T cell receptor (beta chain) was sequenced for a study of CD8 T cells in Susac syndrome. Germline values: CDR1 GTSNPN, CDR2 SVGIG (reference sequence). CDR3 size: 11 residues. Trimming shortened V by 5 bases and J by 0 bases, and 4 bases separated the two germline ends. Reverse transcription of 0.5 to 1 ug RNA was performed with random hexamers. TCRdb re-derived calls from the immunoSEQ multiplex PCR reads in MiXCR, one entry per CDR3 protein. The sample has roughly 180,000 distinct CDR3 sequences, approximately 95% seen once. This clonotype was obtained from a human donor in good health. Sequenced: CD4+ T cells from PBMCs. The J gene is TRBJ1-2, the V gene TRBV30; D is undetermined. The chain's CDR3 is CAWGTNYGYTF. The DNA for the CDR3 is TGTGCCTGGGGGACTAACTATGGCTACACCTTC.